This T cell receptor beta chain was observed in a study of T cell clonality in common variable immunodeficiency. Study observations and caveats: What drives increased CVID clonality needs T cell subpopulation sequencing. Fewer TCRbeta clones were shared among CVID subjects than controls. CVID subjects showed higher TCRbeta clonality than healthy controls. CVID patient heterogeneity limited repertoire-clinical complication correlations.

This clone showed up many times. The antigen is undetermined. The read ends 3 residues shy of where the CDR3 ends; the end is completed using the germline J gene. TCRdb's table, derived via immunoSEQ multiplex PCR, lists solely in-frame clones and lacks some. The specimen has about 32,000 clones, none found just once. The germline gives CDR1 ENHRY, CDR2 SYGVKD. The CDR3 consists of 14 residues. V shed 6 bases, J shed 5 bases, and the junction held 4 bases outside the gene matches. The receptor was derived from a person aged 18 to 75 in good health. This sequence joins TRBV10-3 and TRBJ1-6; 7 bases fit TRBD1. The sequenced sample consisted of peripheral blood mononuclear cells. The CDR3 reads CAIRTGANNSPLHF. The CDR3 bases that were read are TGTGCCATCAGAACAGGGGCCAATAATTCACCC.